One sample yielded the 23 T cell receptor beta chains listed below, sequenced in a study of cytomegalovirus exposure and HLA in healthy donors (dated by TCRdb to about 2017). The library was made by the immunoSEQ multiplex PCR assay. For the multiplex PCR, a mixture combining 60 forward primers for TCR Vbeta segments and 13 reverse primers for TCR Jbeta segments was used. TCRdb obtained this table from immuneACCESS and retained in-frame rearrangements with V and J assigned. These tables miss some clones; where compared with another copy, unresolved V genes account for less than half of the shortfall, and the remainder is unexplained. A total of fewer than 150,000 clones appear in this sample, roughly four fifths of them only once. Jointly, the top ten make up approximately 2.7% of the sample. Sample: PBMCs. The receptor set was obtained from a woman aged 18-29 years in good health and CMV-seronegative.

The CDR3 region has the DNA TGCGCCAGCAGCTGGGGGACAGGGGGATACACTGAAGCTTTCTTT. Translated, it gives CASSWGTGGYTEAFF. This chain links TRBV5-1 with TRBJ1-1; 11 bases map to TRBD1. CDR1 and CDR2 (germline): SGHRS, YFSETQ. V lost 3 bases to trimming and J lost 3 bases; unmatched junction nucleotides: 4. This CDR3 is 15 amino acids long.

The chain combines TRBV19 with TRBJ2-5; the D gene is possibly TRBD1 (5 bases). V dropped 2 bases and J dropped 5 bases, with 9 bases sitting between them. CDR1 is LNHDA and CDR2 is SQIVND in the germline V gene (reference sequence). This CDR3 is built from 13 residues. In DNA, the CDR3 is TGTGCCAGTAGTATACAGGGTGGGGAGACCCAGTACTTC. It encodes CASSIQGGETQYF.

J is TRBJ1-2 and V is TRBV9; perhaps TRBD1 as D (6 bases). Trimming pared 0 bases from V and 8 bases from J, leaving 14 bases between. The CDR3 extends over 14 amino acids. The germline V gene encodes CDR1 SGDLS and CDR2 YYNGEE. The CDR3 sequence is CASSVDSGAIGYTF. In nucleotides, the CDR3 is TGTGCCAGCAGCGTAGACTCAGGGGCTATCGGCTACACCTTC.

The rearrangement uses TRBV28 and TRBJ2-2; a weak D match, TRBD2 (6 bases). The length of the CDR3 is 15 residues. The germline CDR1 and CDR2 sequences are MDHEN and SYDVKM. V was pared by 6 bases and J by 0 bases, with 11 bases between. The CDR3 sequence: CASRQSGPNTGELFF. CDR3 DNA sequence: TGTGCCAGCAGGCAAAGCGGGCCGAACACCGGGGAGCTGTTTTTT.

V and J are TRBV27 and TRBJ1-2; TRBD1 matches 9 bases. V dropped 5 bases and J dropped 4; count of bases not matched to a gene: 5. Germline-derived CDR1 and CDR2 are MNHEY and SMNVEV (reference sequence). The CDR3 sequence is 14 residues long. CDR3 bases: TGTGCCAGCAGTAACCGACAGGGGGTCTATGGCTACACCTTC. This translates into CASSNRQGVYGYTF.

The chain is built from TRBV2 and TRBJ2-7, with 12 bases identical to TRBD1. The germline CDR1 and CDR2 sequences are SNHLY and FYNNEI. Trimming took 5 bases from V and 7 from J; bases not matched to a gene: 15. This CDR3 comprises 17 residues. The CDR3 sequence: CASSSGTGGIWGQEQYF. The CDR3 region has the DNA TGTGCCAGCAGTTCCGGGACAGGGGGCATTTGGGGCCAGGAGCAGTACTTC.

In its sample, this clone was seen a few times. The chain employs TRBV6-6 and TRBJ1-1; D not resolved. This CDR3 contains 15 residues. V lost 4 bases to trimming and J lost 3 bases, with 15 bases between them. The germline gives CDR1 MNHNY, CDR2 SVGAGI (reference sequence). CDR3 in amino acids: CASSSPRQSYTEAFF. In DNA, the CDR3 is TGTGCCAGCAGTTCCCCGCGACAAAGTTACACTGAAGCTTTCTTT.

The CDR3 sequence: CATSTARGVNIQYF. CDR3 nucleotides: TGTGCCACCAGCACAGCTAGGGGCGTGAACATTCAGTACTTC. The chain joins TRBV15 to TRBJ2-4; possible D gene TRBD1, 5 bases. The V and J ends lost 4 bases and 7 bases respectively, with 14 bases between them. The CDR3 loop spans 14 amino acids. Germline V gene lookup returns CDR1 LNHNV and CDR2 YYDKDF (reference sequence).

About this clone: An end of the junction does not agree with germline; a read error may underlie this. V is TRBV28 and J is TRBJ1-5; the match to TRBD1 covers 8 bases. This CDR3 region has 16 residues. Germline V gene data show CDR1 as MDHEN and CDR2 as SYDVKM. The CDR3 DNA reads TGTGCCAGCAGTTTAGACTCTTCCGGGACAGGTGGTTGGTTGGATTTT. Protein product: CASSLDSSGTGGWLDF. Looking up the rest from reference TRBV28 and TRBJ1-5 gives the full variable domain: DVKVTQSSRYLVKRTGEKVFLECVQDMDHENMFWYRQDPGLGLRLIYFSYDVKMKEKGDIPEGYSVSREKKERFSLILESASTNQTSMYLCASSLDSSGTGGWLDFGDGTRLSIL.

V is TRBV5-8 and J is TRBJ2-7; 9 positions match TRBD1. V shed 5 bases and J 1 base; nucleotides not matched to a gene: 4. Germline V lookup: CDR1 SGHTS, CDR2 YDEGEE. The CDR3 runs 14 residues. In nucleotides, the CDR3 is TGTGCCAGCAGGGGACAGGGTTGGTCCTACGAGCAGTACTTC. Residues: CASRGQGWSYEQYF.

The genes are TRBV11-3 and TRBJ2-3; 7 bases fit TRBD2. The ends lost 2 bases at V and 4 bases at J; junction bases unmatched: 6. The CDR3 length is 15 residues. Germline V gene data show CDR1 as SGHNT and CDR2 as YENEEA. This chain's CDR3 is CASSLWGGRADTQYF. As DNA, the CDR3 is TGTGCCAGCAGCTTATGGGGGGGAAGGGCAGATACGCAGTATTTT. The entire variable domain, with the rest obtained from reference TRBV11-3 and TRBJ2-3, is as follows: EAGVVQSPRYKIIEKKQPVAFWCNPISGHNTLYWYLQNLGQGPELLIRYENEEAVDDSQLPKDRFSAERLKGVDSTLKIQPAELGDSAVYLCASSLWGGRADTQYFGPGTRLTVL.

This clone has a single count. The chain combines TRBV11-2 with TRBJ2-3, with TRBD2 identical over 8 bases. With 5 bases clipped from V and 4 bases from J, the junction kept 8 bases outside the gene matches. Germline CDR1 reads SGHAT; CDR2 reads FQNNGV. CDR3 length equals 15 residues. The DNA of the CDR3 is TGTGCCAGCAGCCCCGATGAGACTAGCGCAGATACGCAGTATTTT. This sequence encodes CASSPDETSADTQYF.

The rearrangement joins TRBV27 to TRBJ2-7; the match to TRBD1 covers 7 bases. CDR3 size: 16 residues. The V gene's germline CDR1 is MNHEY and CDR2 SMNVEV (reference sequence). After removal of 3 bases from V and 0 bases from J, the junction contained 8 bases not matched to a gene. CDR3 DNA: TGTGCCAGCAGTTTGGCCGGGACAGTGAGCTCCTACGAGCAGTACTTC. Protein sequence: CASSLAGTVSSYEQYF.

In its sample, this clone was seen once. The genes are TRBV5-1 and TRBJ2-2; TRBD2 matches 13 bases. The germline V gene encodes CDR1 SGHRS and CDR2 YFSETQ. V trimming: 4 bases; J trimming: 5 bases; junction bases outside the gene matches: 2. The CDR3 is 15 residues long. The CDR3 here is CASSRTSGGTGELFF. For the CDR3, the DNA is TGCGCCAGCAGCCGGACTAGCGGGGGAACCGGGGAGCTGTTTTTT.

The genes are TRBV15 and TRBJ2-3; 8 positions agree with TRBD1. The CDR3 is 16 residues long. Germline values: CDR1 LNHNV, CDR2 YYDKDF (reference sequence). The trim removed 5 bases at V and 4 bases at J, leaving 11 bases unmatched. In DNA, the CDR3 is TGTGCCACCAGCGGAAGACAGGGGATAACGGCAGATACGCAGTATTTT. Translation gives CATSGRQGITADTQYF.

The table lists this clone with many counts. This chain uses TRBV19 with TRBJ1-1; maybe TRBD1 (5 bases). Trimming shortened V by 5 bases and J by 0 bases, and 7 bases separated the two germline ends. The CDR3 extends over 13 amino acids. CDR1 LNHDA and CDR2 SQIVND come from the germline V gene (reference sequence). The CDR3 is CASSQTVNTEAFF. For the CDR3, the DNA is TGTGCCAGTAGTCAGACAGTGAACACTGAAGCTTTCTTT.

The chain has TRBV11-2 and TRBJ2-1; no reliable D call. Germline CDR1 is SGHAT and CDR2 is FQNNGV. Trimming stripped 5 bases from V and 8 bases from J, with 7 bases between. This CDR3 contains 11 residues. In DNA form, the CDR3 reads TGTGCCAGCAGCCAAATCCATGAGCAGTTCTTC. Protein product: CASSQIHEQFF.

The V call is TRBV28, the J call TRBJ1-2, with 8 positions matching TRBD1. The V gene end was trimmed by 10 bases and the J gene end by 8 bases; junction bases not matched to a gene: 12. CDR3 size: 13 residues. The germline V gene has CDR1 MDHEN and CDR2 SYDVKM. CDR3 DNA sequence: TGTGCCACCATTAACCAGGGGGCCGGGGGCTACACCTTC. This gives the protein CATINQGAGGYTF.

The rearrangement joins TRBV28 to TRBJ2-6; 7 bases line up with TRBD2. V shed 5 bases, J shed 3 bases, and the junction held 4 bases outside the gene matches. The CDR3 is 15 amino acids. Germline V gene data show CDR1 as MDHEN and CDR2 as SYDVKM. The DNA for the CDR3 is TGTGCCAGCAGTCGACCGGGGGGTGGGGCCAACGTCCTGACTTTC. It is translated as CASSRPGGGANVLTF.

The CDR3 loop reads CASRLQGGNEQFF. The DNA for the CDR3 is TGTGCCAGCAGATTACAGGGAGGCAATGAGCAGTTCTTC. The chain employs TRBV7-9 and TRBJ2-1; possibly TRBD1 or TRBD2 for D (6 bases each). Germline V gene lookup returns CDR1 SEHNR and CDR2 FQNEAQ (reference sequence). V gave up 6 bases and J gave up 6 bases, with 12 bases separating them. The CDR3 runs to 13 residues. Full variable domain (missing parts from reference TRBV7-9 and TRBJ2-1): DTGVSQNPRHKITKRGQNVTFRCDPISEHNRLYWYRQTLGQGPEFLTYFQNEAQLEKSRLLSDRFSAERPKGSFSTLEIQRTEQGDSAMYLCASRLQGGNEQFFGPGTRLTVL.

The CDR3 region is CASSEAIAGGETQYF. The CDR3 region has the DNA TGTGCCAGCAGTGAAGCAATAGCGGGGGGGGAGACCCAGTACTTC. The chain couples TRBV25-1 to TRBJ2-5, with TRBD2 identical over 11 bases. Germline CDR1 and CDR2: MGHDK and SYGVNS. V shed 2 bases, J shed 5 bases, and the junction held 4 bases outside the gene matches. CDR3 size: 15 residues.

The J gene is TRBJ1-1, the V gene TRBV7-2; perhaps TRBD1 as D (6 bases). V dropped 6 bases and J dropped 4 bases, with 15 bases sitting between them. The CDR3 totals 14 residues. The germline gives CDR1 SGHTA, CDR2 FQGNSA. The CDR3 DNA follows: TGTGCCAGCAGACCAACAGGGTCTGGCACTGAAGCTTTCTTT. This encodes CASRPTGSGTEAFF.

This chain joins TRBV30 and TRBJ2-3; TRBD1 agrees at 7 bases. The CDR3 spans 13 residues. The germline CDR1 and CDR2 sequences are GTSNPN and SVGIG (reference sequence). V lost 2 bases and J lost 8; bases outside the gene matches: 7. CDR3 nucleotides: TGTGCCTGGAGTCCAATCACAGGGGCTACGCAGTATTTT. It encodes CAWSPITGATQYF.